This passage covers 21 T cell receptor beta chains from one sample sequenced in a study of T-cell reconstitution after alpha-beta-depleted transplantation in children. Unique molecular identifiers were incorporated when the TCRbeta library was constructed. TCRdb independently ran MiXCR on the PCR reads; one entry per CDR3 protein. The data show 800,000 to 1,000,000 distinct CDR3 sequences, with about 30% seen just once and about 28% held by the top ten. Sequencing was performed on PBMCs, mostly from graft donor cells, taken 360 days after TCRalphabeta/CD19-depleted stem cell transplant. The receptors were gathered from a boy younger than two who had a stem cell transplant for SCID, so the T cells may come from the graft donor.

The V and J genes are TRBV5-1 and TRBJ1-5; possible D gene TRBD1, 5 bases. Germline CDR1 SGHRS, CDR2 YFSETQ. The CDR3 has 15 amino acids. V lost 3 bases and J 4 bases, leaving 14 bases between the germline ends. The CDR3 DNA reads TGCGCCAGCAGCTGGACGGCCGGACAAAATCAGCCCCAGCATTTT. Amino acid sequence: CASSWTAGQNQPQHF.

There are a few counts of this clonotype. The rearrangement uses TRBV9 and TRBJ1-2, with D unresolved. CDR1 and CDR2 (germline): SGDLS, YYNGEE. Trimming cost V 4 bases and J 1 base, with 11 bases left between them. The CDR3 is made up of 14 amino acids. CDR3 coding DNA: TGTGCCAGCAGCCCCCGGACGCTTAACTATGGCTACACCTTC. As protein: CASSPRTLNYGYTF.

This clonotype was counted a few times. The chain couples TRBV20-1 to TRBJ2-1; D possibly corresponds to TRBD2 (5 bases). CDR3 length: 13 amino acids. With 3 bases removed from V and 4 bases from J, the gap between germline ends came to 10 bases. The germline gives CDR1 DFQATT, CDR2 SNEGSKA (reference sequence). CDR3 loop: CSASPGVYNEQFF. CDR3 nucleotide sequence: TGCAGTGCTAGTCCCGGGGTTTACAATGAGCAGTTCTTC.

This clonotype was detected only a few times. The CDR3 coding sequence is TGTGCCAGCAGCTTTGTTCCGCCAGACACCGGGGAGCTGTTTTTT. Its protein is CASSFVPPDTGELFF. The genes are TRBV7-9 and TRBJ2-2; D gene unclear. Trimming removed 3 bases at V and 3 bases at J, with 11 bases between. The germline CDR1 and CDR2 sequences are SEHNR and FQNEAQ (reference sequence). The CDR3 runs 15 residues.

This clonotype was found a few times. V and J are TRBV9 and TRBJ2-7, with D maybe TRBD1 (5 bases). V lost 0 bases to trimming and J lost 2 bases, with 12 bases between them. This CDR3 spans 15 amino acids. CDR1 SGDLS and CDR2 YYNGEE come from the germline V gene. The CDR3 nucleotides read TGTGCCAGCAGCGTAGGGCAGGGTCCAGCCTACGAGCAGTACTTC. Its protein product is CASSVGQGPAYEQYF. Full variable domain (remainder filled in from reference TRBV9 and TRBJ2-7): DSGVTQTPKHLITATGQRVTLRCSPRSGDLSVYWYQQSLDQGLQFLIQYYNGEERAKGNILERFSAQQFPDLHSELNLSSLELGDSALYFCASSVGQGPAYEQYFGPGTRLTVT.

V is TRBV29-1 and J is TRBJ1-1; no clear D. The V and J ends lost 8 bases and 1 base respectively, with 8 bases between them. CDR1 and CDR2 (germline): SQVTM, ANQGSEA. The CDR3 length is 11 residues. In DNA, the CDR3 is TGCAGCCCGTCTAAGAACACTGAAGCTTTCTTT. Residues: CSPSKNTEAFF.

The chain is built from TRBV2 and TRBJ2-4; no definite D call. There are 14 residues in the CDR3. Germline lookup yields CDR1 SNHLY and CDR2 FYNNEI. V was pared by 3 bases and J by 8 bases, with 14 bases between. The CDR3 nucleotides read TGTGCCAGCAGTGAGATGGCGGCCGGGCACATTCAGTACTTC. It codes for CASSEMAAGHIQYF. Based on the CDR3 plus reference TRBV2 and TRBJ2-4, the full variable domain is EPEVTQTPSHQVTQMGQEVILRCVPISNHLYFYWYRQILGQKVEFLVSFYNNEISEKSEIFDDQFSVERPDGSNFTLKIRSTKLEDSAMYFCASSEMAAGHIQYFGAGTRLSVL.

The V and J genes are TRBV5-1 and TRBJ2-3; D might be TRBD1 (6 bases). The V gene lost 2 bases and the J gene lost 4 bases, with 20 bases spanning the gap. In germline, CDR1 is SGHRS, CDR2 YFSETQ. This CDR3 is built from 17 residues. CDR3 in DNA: TGCGCCAGCAGCTTCCGGCGCAGGGGTCCGCATCCAGATACGCAGTATTTT. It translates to CASSFRRRGPHPDTQYF.

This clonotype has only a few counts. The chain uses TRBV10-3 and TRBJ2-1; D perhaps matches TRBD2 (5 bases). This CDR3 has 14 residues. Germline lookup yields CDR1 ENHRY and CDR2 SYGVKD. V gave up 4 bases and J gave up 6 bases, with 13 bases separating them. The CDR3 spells CAISVSGGSNEQFF. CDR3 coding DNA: TGTGCCATCAGTGTAAGTGGTGGGAGCAATGAGCAGTTCTTC.

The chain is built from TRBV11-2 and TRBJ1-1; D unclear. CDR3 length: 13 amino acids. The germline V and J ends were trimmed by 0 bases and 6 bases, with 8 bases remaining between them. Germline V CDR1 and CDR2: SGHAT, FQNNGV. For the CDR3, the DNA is TGTGCCAGCAGCTTAGACCCCGGCGCTGAAGCTTTCTTT. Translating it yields CASSLDPGAEAFF.

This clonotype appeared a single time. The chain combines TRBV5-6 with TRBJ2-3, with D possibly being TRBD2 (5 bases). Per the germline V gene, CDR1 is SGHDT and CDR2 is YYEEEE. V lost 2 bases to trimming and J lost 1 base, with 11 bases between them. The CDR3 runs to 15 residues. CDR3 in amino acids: CASSLIGEGTDTQYF. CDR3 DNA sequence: TGTGCCAGCAGCTTAATCGGGGAAGGCACAGATACGCAGTATTTT. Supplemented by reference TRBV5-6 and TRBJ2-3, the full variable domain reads DAGVTQSPTHLIKTRGQQVTLRCSPKSGHDTVSWYQQALGQGPQFIFQYYEEEERQRGNFPDRFSGHQFPNYSSELNVNALLLGDSALYLCASSLIGEGTDTQYFGPGTRLTVL.

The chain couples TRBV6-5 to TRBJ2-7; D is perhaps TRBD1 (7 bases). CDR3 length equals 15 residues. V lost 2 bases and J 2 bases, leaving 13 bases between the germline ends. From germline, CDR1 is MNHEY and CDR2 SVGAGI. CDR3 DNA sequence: TGTGCCAGCAGTTACCCCAGGGGGGCACCCTACGAGCAGTACTTC. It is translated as CASSYPRGAPYEQYF.

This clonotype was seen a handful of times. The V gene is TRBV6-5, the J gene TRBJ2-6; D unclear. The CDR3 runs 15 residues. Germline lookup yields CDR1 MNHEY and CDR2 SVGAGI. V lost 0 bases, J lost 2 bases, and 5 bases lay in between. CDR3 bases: TGTGCCAGCAGTTACTCAACCCCTGGGGCCAACGTCCTGACTTTC. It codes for CASSYSTPGANVLTF.

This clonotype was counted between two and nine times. CDR3 DNA sequence: TGCAGTGCTTCGTGGGGAAACACCGGGGAGCTGTTTTTT. This translates into CSASWGNTGELFF. J is TRBJ2-2 and V is TRBV20-1; D remains ambiguous. Per germline, CDR1 DFQATT and CDR2 SNEGSKA (reference sequence). The CDR3 loop spans 13 amino acids. Trimming left V 5 bases short and J 2 bases short, with 9 bases between.

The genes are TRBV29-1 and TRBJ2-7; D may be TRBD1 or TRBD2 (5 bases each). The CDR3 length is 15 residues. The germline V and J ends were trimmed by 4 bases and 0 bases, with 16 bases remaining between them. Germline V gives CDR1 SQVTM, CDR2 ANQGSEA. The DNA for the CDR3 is TGCAGCGTTGGGGGCCCGGGACGAGACTCCTACGAGCAGTACTTC. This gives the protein CSVGGPGRDSYEQYF.

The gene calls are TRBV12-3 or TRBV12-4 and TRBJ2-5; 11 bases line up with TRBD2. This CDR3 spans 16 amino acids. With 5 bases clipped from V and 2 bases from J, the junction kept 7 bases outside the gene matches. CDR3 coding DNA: TGTGCCAGCAGTCAGCCGGGACTAGCGGCACAAGAGACCCAGTACTTC. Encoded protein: CASSQPGLAAQETQYF.

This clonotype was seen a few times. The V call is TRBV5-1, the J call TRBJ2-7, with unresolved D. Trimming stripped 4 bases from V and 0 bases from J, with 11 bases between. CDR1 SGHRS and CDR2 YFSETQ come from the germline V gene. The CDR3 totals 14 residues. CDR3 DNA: TGCGCCAGCAGCCCTGACCTGGTCTCCTACGAGCAGTACTTC. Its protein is CASSPDLVSYEQYF. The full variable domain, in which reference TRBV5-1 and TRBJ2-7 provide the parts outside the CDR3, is KAGVTQTPRYLIKTRGQQVTLSCSPISGHRSVSWYQQTPGQGLQFLFEYFSETQRNKGNFPGRFSGRQFSNSRSEMNVSTLELGDSALYLCASSPDLVSYEQYFGPGTRLTVT.

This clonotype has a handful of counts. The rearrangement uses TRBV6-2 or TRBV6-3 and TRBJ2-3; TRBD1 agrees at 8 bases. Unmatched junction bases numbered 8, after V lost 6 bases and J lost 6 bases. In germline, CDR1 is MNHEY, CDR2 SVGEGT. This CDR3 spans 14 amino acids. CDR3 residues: CASSLTYRGDTQYF. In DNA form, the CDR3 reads TGTGCCAGCAGCCTAACCTACAGGGGGGATACGCAGTATTTT.

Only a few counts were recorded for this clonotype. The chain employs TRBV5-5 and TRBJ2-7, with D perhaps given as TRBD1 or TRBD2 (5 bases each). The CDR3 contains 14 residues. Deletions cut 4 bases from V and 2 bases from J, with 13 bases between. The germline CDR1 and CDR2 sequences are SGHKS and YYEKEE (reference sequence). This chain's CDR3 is CASSLGGDPYEQYF. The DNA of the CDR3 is TGTGCCAGCAGCCTGGGTGGGGACCCCTACGAGCAGTACTTC.

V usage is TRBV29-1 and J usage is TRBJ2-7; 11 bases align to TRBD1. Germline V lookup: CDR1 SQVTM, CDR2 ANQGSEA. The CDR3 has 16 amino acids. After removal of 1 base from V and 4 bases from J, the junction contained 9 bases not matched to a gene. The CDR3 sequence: CSVEGLGDRGGYEQYF. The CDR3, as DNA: TGCAGCGTTGAAGGCTTAGGGGACAGGGGGGGGTACGAGCAGTACTTC.

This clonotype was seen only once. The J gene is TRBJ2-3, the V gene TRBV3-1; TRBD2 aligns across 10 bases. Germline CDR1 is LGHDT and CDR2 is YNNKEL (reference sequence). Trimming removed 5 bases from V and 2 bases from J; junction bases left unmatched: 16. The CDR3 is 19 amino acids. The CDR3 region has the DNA TGTGCCAGCAGCTCGTACCGCGGGACTAGCGAGAGGTTCACAGATACGCAGTATTTT. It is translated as CASSSYRGTSERFTDTQYF.